The 7 T cell receptor beta chains listed next were all sequenced from one sample in a study of spatial heterogeneity in lung cancer. This sample's time point: sample taken at primary tumor resection. Whole RNA, isolated from tumor, nontumor lung or frozen PBMC, was sequenced without prior sorting. Using its own MiXCR run on the 5' RACE reads, TCRdb lists one record per CDR3 protein. The table lists tens of thousands of distinct CDR3 sequences, 13% of them singletons, with 6.5% to 7.5% in the top ten. Sequenced material: PBMCs, taken at surgery. These receptors were obtained from a male donor with early-stage non-small cell lung cancer.

This clonotype has more than one count but fewer than ten. J is TRBJ1-1 and V is TRBV6-5; unclear D gene. Per the germline V gene, CDR1 is MNHEY and CDR2 is SVGAGI. CDR3 length: 15 residues. Between the trimmed V and J ends, which lost 0 bases and 3 bases, there was a span of 11 bases. This CDR3 is CASSYSNGPHTEAFF. The CDR3 DNA follows: TGTGCCAGCAGTTACTCGAACGGGCCCCACACTGAAGCTTTCTTT.

This clonotype was seen more than once but under ten times. The chain is built from TRBV5-1 and TRBJ2-3, with 7 bases that match TRBD2. The CDR3 consists of 15 residues. V shed 0 bases, J shed 4 bases, and the junction held 5 bases outside the gene matches. Germline CDR1 SGHRS, CDR2 YFSETQ. The CDR3 region is CASSLARTRADTQYF. For the CDR3, the DNA is TGCGCCAGCAGCTTGGCACGGACTAGAGCAGATACGCAGTATTTT.

Only a few counts were recorded for this clonotype. The chain uses TRBV7-8 and TRBJ2-2; 13 nucleotides line up with TRBD2. Germline V gene lookup returns CDR1 SGHVS and CDR2 FQNEAQ. This CDR3 is 18 amino acids long. J was trimmed by 4 bases and V by 4 bases; bases with no gene match: 9. The CDR3 DNA reads as TGTGCCAGCAGCTATGGACTAGCGGGAGAAGGTGGCACCGGGGAGCTGTTTTTT. It is translated as CASSYGLAGEGGTGELFF.

This clonotype has only a few counts. The junction shows a germline mismatch at one end, possibly a read error. V usage is TRBV9 and J usage is TRBJ1-1, with D tentatively TRBD1 (5 bases). The CDR3 runs 17 residues. Germline CDR1 and CDR2: SGDLS and YYNGEE. The CDR3 reads CASSVEDGTPMNTEASF. As DNA, the CDR3 is TGTGCCAGCAGCGTAGAAGACGGGACTCCAATGAACACTGAAGCTTCCTTT.

This clonotype appeared many times. The genes are TRBV27 and TRBJ2-5; D is unresolved. Per germline, CDR1 MNHEY and CDR2 SMNVEV (reference sequence). The CDR3 is 9 residues long. Trimming pared 10 bases from V and 5 bases from J, leaving 5 bases between. CDR3: CATMETQYF. CDR3 nucleotide sequence: TGTGCCACCATGGAGACCCAGTACTTC.

This clonotype was recorded at least ten times. This chain joins TRBV4-1 and TRBJ1-5, with D perhaps TRBD1 (5 bases). With 0 bases removed from V and 8 bases from J, the gap between germline ends came to 14 bases. This CDR3 spans 15 amino acids. Germline loops: CDR1 MGHRA, CDR2 YSYEKL. The CDR3 is CASSQEARTREPQHF. The CDR3 nucleotides read TGCGCCAGCAGCCAAGAAGCACGGACCAGGGAGCCCCAGCATTTT.

This clonotype showed up many times. The chain is built from TRBV27 and TRBJ1-5, with D possibly TRBD1 on 6 matching bases. The germline V and J ends were trimmed by 5 bases and 7 bases, with 12 bases remaining between them. The CDR3 totals 13 residues. Germline V gene sequence: CDR1 MNHEY, CDR2 SMNVEV (reference sequence). The CDR3 DNA sequence: TGTGCCAGCAGTCAGGGGTCTGGGCAGCCCCAGCATTTT. Translated: CASSQGSGQPQHF.